Shown below are 23 T cell receptor beta chains from a single sample sequenced in a study of blood T cells in healthy people across ages. A second PCR, run for about 6 to 11 cycles, used a sample-barcoded 5' primer plus a J-beta primer mix. TCRdb independently ran MiXCR on the 5' RACE reads; one entry per CDR3 protein. The sample carries more than 650,000 distinct CDR3 sequences, around a fifth recorded once. What was sequenced was blood. These TCRs come from a man aged 70 or older in good health.

This clonotype was detected a few times. The chain recombines TRBV7-4 with TRBJ2-3; 7 bases line up with TRBD2. Germline loops: CDR1 SGHVT, CDR2 SQSDAQ. CDR3 size: 15 residues. J was trimmed by 2 bases and V by 4 bases; bases with no gene match: 6. The CDR3 DNA reads as TGTGCCAGCAGCTCCTCGACTAGCTACACAGATACGCAGTATTTT. This sequence encodes CASSSSTSYTDTQYF.

This rearrangement joins TRBV7-9 to TRBJ1-1; no clear D. The CDR3 loop spans 14 amino acids. V lost 4 bases and J lost 1, with 10 bases in between. Germline V lookup: CDR1 SEHNR, CDR2 FQNEAQ (reference sequence). The CDR3 region has the DNA TGTGCCAGCAGCTCCGACCTACCGAACACTGAAGCTTTCTTT. Its protein product is CASSSDLPNTEAFF.

This clonotype was seen a few times. This chain joins TRBV5-1 and TRBJ2-1; 8 bases map to TRBD2. Germline-derived CDR1 and CDR2 are SGHRS and YFSETQ. The CDR3 has 13 residues. Trimming removed 4 bases from V and 5 bases from J; junction bases left unmatched: 2. The CDR3, as DNA: TGCGCCAGCAGCATAGCGGGGAACAATGAGCAGTTCTTC. Its protein is CASSIAGNNEQFF.

This clonotype was picked up a small number of times. The V call is TRBV12-3 or TRBV12-4, the J call TRBJ2-2; 8 positions match TRBD2. CDR3 size: 15 residues. V lost 6 bases to trimming and J lost 6 bases; unmatched junction nucleotides: 9. The CDR3 DNA sequence: TGTGCCAGCAGCCCGGGACTAGTCGGCGCCGGGGAGCTGTTTTTT. This translates into CASSPGLVGAGELFF.

The chain carries TRBV6-2 or TRBV6-3 and TRBJ2-1; 9 bases agree with TRBD1. The CDR3 spans 15 residues. The V gene end was trimmed by 1 base and the J gene end by 6 bases; junction bases not matched to a gene: 4. Germline V CDR1 and CDR2: MNHEY, SVGEGT. CDR3 sequence: CASSYLGQGPNEQFF. The CDR3 DNA is TGTGCCAGCAGTTACTTGGGACAGGGTCCCAATGAGCAGTTCTTC.

This clonotype was seen a single time. The chain carries TRBV7-2 and TRBJ2-3, with D perhaps TRBD1 (5 bases). V gave up 1 base and J gave up 14 bases, with 16 bases separating them. Germline CDR1 and CDR2: SGHTA and FQGNSA. The length of the CDR3 is 13 residues. The CDR3 sequence: CASSLGRGAQRYF. As DNA, the CDR3 is TGTGCCAGCAGCTTAGGTCGTGGGGCGCAACGGTATTTT.

This clonotype has only a few counts. The chain has TRBV5-1 and TRBJ2-3, with TRBD2 matching 8 bases. CDR1 is SGHRS and CDR2 is YFSETQ in the germline V gene. The CDR3 totals 15 residues. V lost 0 bases, J lost 5 bases, and 5 bases stayed unmatched. CDR3 sequence: CASSLGGGIQDTQYF. CDR3 bases: TGCGCCAGCAGCTTGGGCGGGGGGATTCAAGATACGCAGTATTTT.

The chain uses TRBV3-1 and TRBJ2-2; TRBD2 is a possible D gene (6 bases). Trimming removed 0 bases from V and 4 bases from J, with 12 bases in between. CDR3 length: 16 residues. Germline lookup yields CDR1 LGHDT and CDR2 YNNKEL (reference sequence). CDR3 sequence (DNA): TGTGCCAGCAGCCAAGATGTCGGACTATCCACCGGGGAGCTGTTTTTT. Amino acid sequence: CASSQDVGLSTGELFF.

On this clonotype itself: Sequence at one end of the junction differs from germline and may be a read error. The chain uses TRBV11-2 and TRBJ2-2; D may match TRBD1 or TRBD2 (6 bases each). The germline V gene encodes CDR1 SGHAT and CDR2 FQNNGV. This CDR3 is built from 14 residues. CDR3 coding DNA: TGTGCCAGCGGCTTGGAGGGGGACACCGGGGAGCTGTTTTTT. It is translated as CASGLEGDTGELFF.

This chain joins TRBV12-3 or TRBV12-4 and TRBJ2-2; TRBD2 matches at 10 bases. V shed 6 bases and J 7 bases; nucleotides not matched to a gene: 8. There are 15 residues in the CDR3. The DNA for the CDR3 is TGTGCCAGCAGCCCGAAGCTAGCGGGAGTCGGGGAGCTGTTTTTT. Residues: CASSPKLAGVGELFF.

The rearrangement joins TRBV12-3 or TRBV12-4 to TRBJ1-4; D is unclear. Trimming removed 2 bases at V and 3 bases at J, with 13 bases between. There are 16 residues in the CDR3. As DNA, the CDR3 is TGTGCCAGCAGTTTAAAGGTCGGCAGACCTAATGAAAAACTGTTTTTT. This translates into CASSLKVGRPNEKLFF.

V usage is TRBV19 and J usage is TRBJ1-3; D not certain. This CDR3 has 14 amino acids. Trimming stripped 10 bases from V and 5 bases from J, with 18 bases between. CDR1 and CDR2 (germline): LNHDA, SQIVND (reference sequence). CDR3 region: CATPRHLYRNTIYF. The CDR3 DNA reads TGTGCCACCCCAAGGCATCTCTACCGAAACACCATATATTTT.

The rearrangement joins TRBV12-3 or TRBV12-4 to TRBJ1-5; D gene unclear. With 3 bases removed from V and 6 bases from J, the gap between germline ends came to 9 bases. This CDR3 is built from 13 residues. The DNA for the CDR3 is TGTGCCAGCAGTTTTAGCTTGGGTCAGCCCCAGCATTTT. As protein: CASSFSLGQPQHF.

This chain uses TRBV12-3 or TRBV12-4 with TRBJ1-4, with unresolved D. V was clipped by 4 bases and J by 6 bases, with 12 bases between them. The CDR3 is 14 amino acids. CDR3 region: CASSSPGRDEKLFF. The CDR3 bases are TGTGCCAGCAGTTCCCCGGGTCGGGATGAAAAACTGTTTTTT.

Details on this clonotype: A much larger clone lies one base from this, so it may be a read error. This chain links TRBV25-1 with TRBJ2-1; D ambiguous. This CDR3 spans 11 amino acids. Germline loops: CDR1 MGHDK, CDR2 SYGVNS. The CDR3 loop reads CASSPGDERFF. The CDR3 DNA is TGTGCCAGCAGTCCTGGCGATGAGCGGTTCTTC. The whole variable domain, remainder taken from reference TRBV25-1 and TRBJ2-1, is EADIYQTPRYLVIGTGKKITLECSQTMGHDKMYWYQQDPGMELHLIHYSYGVNSTEKGDLSSESTVSRIRTEHFPLTLESARPSHTSQYLCASSPGDERFFGPGTRLTVL.

This clonotype occurred a few times. The rearrangement uses TRBV5-6 and TRBJ2-5; D uncertain. CDR3 length equals 13 residues. The germline V and J ends were trimmed by 2 bases and 1 base, with 6 bases remaining between them. The germline V gene encodes CDR1 SGHDT and CDR2 YYEEEE. CDR3 coding DNA: TGTGCCAGCAGCTTTTCGGTCCAAGAGACCCAGTACTTC. Protein product: CASSFSVQETQYF.

The chain carries TRBV24-1 and TRBJ1-1; TRBD1 matches at 8 bases. V trimming: 8 bases; J trimming: 4 bases; junction bases outside the gene matches: 5. The CDR3 length is 13 residues. Germline V gene data show CDR1 as KGHDR and CDR2 as SFDVKD. Here the CDR3 reads CATIGQGGTEAFF. The CDR3 bases are TGTGCCACCATTGGACAGGGAGGCACTGAAGCTTTCTTT.

This clonotype turned up a few times. Compared with germline, one end of the junction differs, possibly owing to a read error. The chain recombines TRBV24-1 with TRBJ2-1; 7 nucleotides line up with TRBD1. From germline, CDR1 is KGHDR and CDR2 SFDVKD. The CDR3 extends over 16 amino acids. CDR3 sequence: CATSANRQGWNNERFF. CDR3 nucleotide sequence: TGTGCCACCAGTGCCAATCGACAGGGATGGAACAATGAGCGGTTCTTC.

The table lists this clonotype with a few counts. This chain links TRBV5-1 with TRBJ1-1; no clear D gene. V lost 5 bases, J lost 4 bases, and 6 bases lay in between. Germline V gene sequence: CDR1 SGHRS, CDR2 YFSETQ. CDR3 size: 11 residues. The CDR3 protein is CASRLSTEAFF. The CDR3 region has the DNA TGCGCCAGCAGGCTTTCCACTGAAGCTTTCTTT.

This clonotype was detected only once. The V call is TRBV11-2, the J call TRBJ1-6, with D uncertain. Trimming took 2 bases from V and 0 from J, leaving 14 bases between them. The CDR3 is 18 residues long. Germline-derived CDR1 and CDR2 are SGHAT and FQNNGV. Written as DNA, the CDR3 is TGTGCCAGCAGCTTACGCAGCGGCGGTAGCTCCTATAATTCACCCCTCCACTTT. It is translated as CASSLRSGGSSYNSPLHF.

V gene TRBV30 combines with J gene TRBJ2-7; D is unclear. V lost 5 bases and J 2 bases, leaving 10 bases between the germline ends. The CDR3 runs to 12 residues. Per the germline V gene, CDR1 is GTSNPN and CDR2 is SVGIG (reference sequence). CDR3 residues: CAWSRLPYEQYV. The CDR3, as DNA: TGTGCCTGGTCTAGGTTACCCTACGAGCAGTACGTC.

A few counts support this clonotype. The gene calls are TRBV20-1 and TRBJ1-2; 7 bases map to TRBD1. The CDR3 sequence is 13 residues long. The V and J ends lost 6 bases and 9 bases, in that order; junction bases with no gene match: 13. CDR1 and CDR2 from the germline V gene are DFQATT and SNEGSKA (reference sequence). CDR3 coding DNA: TGCAGTGCCGACGAGGGGAGAGGGGGCAGCTACACCTTC. It translates to CSADEGRGGSYTF.

This clonotype has a handful of counts. The chain links TRBV12-3 or TRBV12-4 to TRBJ2-4; 12 bases match TRBD2. CDR3 length: 14 residues. The J segment lost 8 bases and the V segment lost 7 bases, leaving 6 bases of the junction unmatched. The DNA for the CDR3 is TGTGCCAGCAATCCGACTAGCGGGGGTGACATTCAGTACTTC. It translates to CASNPTSGGDIQYF.